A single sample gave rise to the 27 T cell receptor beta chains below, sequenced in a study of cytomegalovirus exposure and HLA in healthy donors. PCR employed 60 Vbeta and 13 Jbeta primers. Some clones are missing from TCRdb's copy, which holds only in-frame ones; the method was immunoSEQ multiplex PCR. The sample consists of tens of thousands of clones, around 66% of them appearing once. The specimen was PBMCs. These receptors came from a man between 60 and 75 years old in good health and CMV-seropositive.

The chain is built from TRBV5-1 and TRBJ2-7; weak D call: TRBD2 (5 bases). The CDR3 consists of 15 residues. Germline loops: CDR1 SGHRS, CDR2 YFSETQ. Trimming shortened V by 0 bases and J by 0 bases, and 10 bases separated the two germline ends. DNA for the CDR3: TGCGCCAGCAGCTTGGCGGGGAAAAGCTCCTACGAGCAGTACTTC. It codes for CASSLAGKSSYEQYF. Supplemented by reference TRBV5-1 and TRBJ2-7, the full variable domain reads KAGVTQTPRYLIKTRGQQVTLSCSPISGHRSVSWYQQTPGQGLQFLFEYFSETQRNKGNFPGRFSGRQFSNSRSEMNVSTLELGDSALYLCASSLAGKSSYEQYFGPGTRLTVT.

CDR3 in amino acids: CASSLTGTSGTVGFYEQYF. CDR3 DNA: TGTGCCAGCAGCCTTACCGGGACTAGCGGCACCGTGGGGTTTTACGAGCAGTACTTC. This sequence joins TRBV7-8 and TRBJ2-5, with 11 bases that match TRBD2. Gene TRBJ2-7 matches the end of the DNA better, so the J call may be wrong. CDR1 is SGHVS, CDR2 FQNEAQ, per germline. CDR3 length equals 19 residues.

The CDR3 is CASSATGSNYGYTF. DNA for the CDR3: TGTGCCAGCAGTGCGACAGGGTCTAACTATGGCTACACCTTC. The chain joins TRBV28 to TRBJ1-2; 7 nucleotides align to TRBD1. V gave up 5 bases and J gave up 0 bases; unmatched junction bases: 3. CDR3 size: 14 residues. Per the germline V gene, CDR1 is MDHEN and CDR2 is SYDVKM.

The chain's CDR3 is CASSGGLAGAQDTQYF. CDR3 sequence (DNA): TGTGCCAGCAGCGGGGGACTAGCGGGGGCCCAAGATACGCAGTATTTT. V and J are TRBV9 and TRBJ2-3; TRBD2 agrees at 14 bases. Germline assignment: CDR1 SGDLS and CDR2 YYNGEE. V dropped 3 bases and J dropped 5; count of bases not matched to a gene: 5. This CDR3 comprises 16 residues.

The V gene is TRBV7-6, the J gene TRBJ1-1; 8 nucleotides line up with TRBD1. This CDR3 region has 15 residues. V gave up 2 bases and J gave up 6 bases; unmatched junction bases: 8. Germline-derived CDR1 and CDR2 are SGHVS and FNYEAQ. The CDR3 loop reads CASSLSPQGVSEAFF. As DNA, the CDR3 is TGTGCCAGCAGCTTATCCCCACAGGGGGTTTCTGAAGCTTTCTTT. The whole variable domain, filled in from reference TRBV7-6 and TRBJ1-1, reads GAGVSQSPRYKVTKRGQDVALRCDPISGHVSLYWYRQALGQGPEFLTYFNYEAQQDKSGLPNDRFSAERPEGSISTLTIQRTEQRDSAMYRCASSLSPQGVSEAFFGQGTRLTVV.

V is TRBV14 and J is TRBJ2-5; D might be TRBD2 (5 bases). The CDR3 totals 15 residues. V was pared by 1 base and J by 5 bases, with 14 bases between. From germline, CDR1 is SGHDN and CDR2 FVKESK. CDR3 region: CASSQGLARGETQYF. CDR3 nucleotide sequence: TGTGCCAGCAGCCAAGGCCTAGCCCGAGGGGAGACCCAGTACTTC.

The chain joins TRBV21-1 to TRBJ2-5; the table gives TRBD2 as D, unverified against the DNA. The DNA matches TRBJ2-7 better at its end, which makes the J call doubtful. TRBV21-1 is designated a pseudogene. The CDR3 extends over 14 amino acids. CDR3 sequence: CASSKAREAYEQYF. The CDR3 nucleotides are TGTGCCAGCAGCAAAGCAAGAGAGGCCTACGAGCAGTACTTC.

The CDR3 DNA follows: TGTGCCAGCAGCCTCAGGGAAAATCAGCCCCAGCATTTT. It yields the protein CASSLRENQPQHF. The chain employs TRBV6-6 and TRBJ1-5; D may be TRBD1 (5 bases). The germline V gene has CDR1 MNHNY and CDR2 SVGAGI (reference sequence). This CDR3 has 13 residues. Trimming cost V 6 bases and J 4 bases, with 10 bases left between them.

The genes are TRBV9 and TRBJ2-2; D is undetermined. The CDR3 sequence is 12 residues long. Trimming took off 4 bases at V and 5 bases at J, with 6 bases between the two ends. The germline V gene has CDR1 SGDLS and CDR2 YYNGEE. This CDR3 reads CASSPMTGELFF. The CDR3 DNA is TGTGCCAGCAGCCCAATGACCGGGGAGCTGTTTTTT.

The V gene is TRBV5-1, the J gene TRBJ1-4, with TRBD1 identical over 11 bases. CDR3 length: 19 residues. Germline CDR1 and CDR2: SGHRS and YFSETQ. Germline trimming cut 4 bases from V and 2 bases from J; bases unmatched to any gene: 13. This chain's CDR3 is CASSLSRTGGVATNEKLFF. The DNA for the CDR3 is TGCGCCAGCAGCCTGTCCAGGACAGGGGGCGTTGCTACTAATGAAAAACTGTTTTTT.

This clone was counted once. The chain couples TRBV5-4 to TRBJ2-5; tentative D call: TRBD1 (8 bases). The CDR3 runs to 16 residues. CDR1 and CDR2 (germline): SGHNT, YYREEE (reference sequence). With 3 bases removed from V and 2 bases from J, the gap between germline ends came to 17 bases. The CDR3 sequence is CASSSGGRDRQETQYF. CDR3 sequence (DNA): TGTGCCAGCAGCTCCGGGGGGCGGGACAGGCAAGAGACCCAGTACTTC.

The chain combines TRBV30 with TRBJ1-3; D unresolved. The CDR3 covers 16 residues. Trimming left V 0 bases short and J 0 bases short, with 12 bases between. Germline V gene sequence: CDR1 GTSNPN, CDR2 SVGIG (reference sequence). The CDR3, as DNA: TGTGCCTGGAGTGTACTCGGAGGGAACTCTGGAAACACCATATATTTT. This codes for CAWSVLGGNSGNTIYF.

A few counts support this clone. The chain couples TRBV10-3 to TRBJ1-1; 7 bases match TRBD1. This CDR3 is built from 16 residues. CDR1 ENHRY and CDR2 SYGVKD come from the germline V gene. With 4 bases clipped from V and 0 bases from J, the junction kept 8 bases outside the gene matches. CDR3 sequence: CAISGPRDSLNTEAFF. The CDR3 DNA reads TGTGCCATCAGTGGCCCCCGGGACAGTTTGAACACTGAAGCTTTCTTT.

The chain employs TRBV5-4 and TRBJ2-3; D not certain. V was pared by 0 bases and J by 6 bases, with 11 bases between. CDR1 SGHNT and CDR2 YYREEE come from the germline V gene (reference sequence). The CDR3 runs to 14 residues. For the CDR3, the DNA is TGTGCCAGCAGCTTGGAGTCGACCGGGGATACGCAGTATTTT. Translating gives CASSLESTGDTQYF.

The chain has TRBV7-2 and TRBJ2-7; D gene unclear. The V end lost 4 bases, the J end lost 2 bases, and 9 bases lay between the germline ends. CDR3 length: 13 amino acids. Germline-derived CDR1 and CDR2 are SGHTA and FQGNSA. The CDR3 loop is CASSSTEPYEQYF. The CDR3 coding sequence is TGTGCCAGCAGCTCGACGGAGCCCTACGAGCAGTACTTC. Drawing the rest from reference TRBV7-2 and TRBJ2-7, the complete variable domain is GAGVSQSPSNKVTEKGKDVELRCDPISGHTALYWYRQSLGQGLEFLIYFQGNSAPDKSGLPSDRFSAERTGGSVSTLTIQRTQQEDSAVYLCASSSTEPYEQYFGPGTRLTVT.

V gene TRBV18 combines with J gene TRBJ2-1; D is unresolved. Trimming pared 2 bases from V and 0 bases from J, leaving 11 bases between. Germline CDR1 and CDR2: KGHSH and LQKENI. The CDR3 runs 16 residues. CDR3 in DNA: TGTGCCAGCTCACCATCTGACCGGAGCTCCTACAATGAGCAGTTCTTC. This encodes CASSPSDRSSYNEQFF.

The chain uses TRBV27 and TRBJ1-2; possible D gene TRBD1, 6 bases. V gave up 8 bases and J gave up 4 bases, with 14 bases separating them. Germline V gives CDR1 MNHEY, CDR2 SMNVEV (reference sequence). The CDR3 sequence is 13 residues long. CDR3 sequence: CASSPRGAYGYTF. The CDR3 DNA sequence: TGTGCCAGCTCACCCAGGGGTGCCTATGGCTACACCTTC.

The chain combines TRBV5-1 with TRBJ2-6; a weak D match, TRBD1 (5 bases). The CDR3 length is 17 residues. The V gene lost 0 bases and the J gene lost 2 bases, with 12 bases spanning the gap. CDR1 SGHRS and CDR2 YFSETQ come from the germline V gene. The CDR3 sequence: CASSLDGARTGANVLTF. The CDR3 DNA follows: TGCGCCAGCAGCTTGGATGGGGCCCGGACTGGGGCCAACGTCCTGACTTTC.

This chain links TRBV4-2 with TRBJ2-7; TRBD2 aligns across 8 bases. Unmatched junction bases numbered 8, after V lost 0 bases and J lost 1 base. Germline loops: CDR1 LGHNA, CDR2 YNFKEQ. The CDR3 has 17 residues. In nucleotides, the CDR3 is TGTGCCAGCAGCCAAGATCTGGGCGGGGGGACGTCCTACGAGCAGTACTTC. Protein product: CASSQDLGGGTSYEQYF.

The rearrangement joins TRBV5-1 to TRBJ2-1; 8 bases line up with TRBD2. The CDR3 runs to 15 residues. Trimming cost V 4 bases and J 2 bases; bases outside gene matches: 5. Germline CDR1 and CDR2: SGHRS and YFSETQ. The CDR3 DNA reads TGCGCCAGCAGCCTTAGCGGGGCTACCTACAATGAGCAGTTCTTC. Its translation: CASSLSGATYNEQFF.

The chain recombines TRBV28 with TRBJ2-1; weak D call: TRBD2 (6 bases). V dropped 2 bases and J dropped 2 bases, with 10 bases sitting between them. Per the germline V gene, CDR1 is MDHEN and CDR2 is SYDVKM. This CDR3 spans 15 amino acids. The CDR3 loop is CASSLLAFTYNEQFF. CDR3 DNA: TGTGCCAGCAGTTTACTAGCGTTTACCTACAATGAGCAGTTCTTC.

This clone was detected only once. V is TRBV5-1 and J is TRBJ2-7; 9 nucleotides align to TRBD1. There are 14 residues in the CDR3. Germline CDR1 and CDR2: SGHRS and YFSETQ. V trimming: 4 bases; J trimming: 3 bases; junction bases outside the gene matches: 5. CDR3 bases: TGCGCCAGCAGCACCGGGACAGGGAACTACGAGCAGTACTTC. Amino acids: CASSTGTGNYEQYF.

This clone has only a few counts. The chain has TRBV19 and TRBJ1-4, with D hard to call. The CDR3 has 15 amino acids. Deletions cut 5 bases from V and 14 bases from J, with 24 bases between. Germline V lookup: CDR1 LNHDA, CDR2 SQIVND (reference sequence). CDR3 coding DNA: TGTGCCAGTAGTTACTGGGGAGACCGTGATTTACGGCTGTTTTTT. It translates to CASSYWGDRDLRLFF.

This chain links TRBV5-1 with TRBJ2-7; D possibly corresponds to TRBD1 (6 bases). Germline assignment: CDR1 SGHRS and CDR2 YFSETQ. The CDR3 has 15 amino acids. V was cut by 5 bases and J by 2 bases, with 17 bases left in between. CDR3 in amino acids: CASRNDRSIPYEQYF. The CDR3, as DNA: TGCGCCAGCAGAAACGACAGGTCAATCCCCTACGAGCAGTACTTC. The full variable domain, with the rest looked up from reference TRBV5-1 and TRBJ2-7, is KAGVTQTPRYLIKTRGQQVTLSCSPISGHRSVSWYQQTPGQGLQFLFEYFSETQRNKGNFPGRFSGRQFSNSRSEMNVSTLELGDSALYLCASRNDRSIPYEQYFGPGTRLTVT.

The CDR3 reads CAGAGVRDEQYF. In nucleotides, the CDR3 is TGTGCCGGCGCGGGGGTACGCGACGAGCAGTACTTC. This chain links TRBV7-9 with TRBJ2-7; TRBD2 matches 7 bases. The germline V gene has CDR1 SEHNR and CDR2 FQNEAQ (reference sequence). The CDR3 has 12 amino acids. V shed 11 bases and J 5 bases; nucleotides not matched to a gene: 9.

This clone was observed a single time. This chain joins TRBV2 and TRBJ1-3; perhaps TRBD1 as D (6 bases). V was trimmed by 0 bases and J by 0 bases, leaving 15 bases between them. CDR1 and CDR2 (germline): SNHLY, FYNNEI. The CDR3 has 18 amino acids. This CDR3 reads CASSEALWQGNSGNTIYF. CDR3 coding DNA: TGTGCCAGCAGTGAAGCGCTATGGCAGGGGAACTCTGGAAACACCATATATTTT.

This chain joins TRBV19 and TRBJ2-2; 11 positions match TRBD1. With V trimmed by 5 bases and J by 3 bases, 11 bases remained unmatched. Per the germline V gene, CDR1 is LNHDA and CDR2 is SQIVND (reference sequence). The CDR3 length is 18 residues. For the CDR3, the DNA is TGTGCCAGTAGTGCCCGGACAGGGGGCTATATCGACACCGGGGAGCTGTTTTTT. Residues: CASSARTGGYIDTGELFF.